This T cell receptor beta chain was sequenced in a study of T cells in Graves' hyperthyroidism and ophthalmopathy. At the level of the study: Before treatment of any kind, peripheral blood was taken at initial diagnosis.

Amplification yielded TCR beta CDR3 regions, with RNA transcripts as the source. The study used the HTBI primer set for a first-round RT-PCR of the TCR CDR3. MiXCR was run by TCRdb on the multiplex PCR reads, yielding one entry per CDR3 protein. The table lists 600,000 or so distinct CDR3 sequences, roughly 15% of them singletons. The PBMCs were sourced from fresh peripheral blood (less than 11 ml). Overall study findings and caveats: Most expanded thyroid clonotypes above 0.001 recurred in blood.

This clonotype was counted at least ten times. Its antigen is undetermined. The clonotype originates from a woman aged 50 to 60 with Graves' ophthalmopathy. Input material: blood.

The CDR3 sequence: CASSLGQGASEAFF. DNA of the CDR3: TGTGCCAGCAGCTTAGGGCAGGGGGCATCTGAAGCTTTCTTT. This sequence joins TRBV7-2 and TRBJ1-1, with 8 bases that match TRBD1. The germline V gene has CDR1 SGHTA and CDR2 FQGNSA. The CDR3 totals 14 residues. The ends lost 1 base at V and 6 bases at J; junction bases unmatched: 4.